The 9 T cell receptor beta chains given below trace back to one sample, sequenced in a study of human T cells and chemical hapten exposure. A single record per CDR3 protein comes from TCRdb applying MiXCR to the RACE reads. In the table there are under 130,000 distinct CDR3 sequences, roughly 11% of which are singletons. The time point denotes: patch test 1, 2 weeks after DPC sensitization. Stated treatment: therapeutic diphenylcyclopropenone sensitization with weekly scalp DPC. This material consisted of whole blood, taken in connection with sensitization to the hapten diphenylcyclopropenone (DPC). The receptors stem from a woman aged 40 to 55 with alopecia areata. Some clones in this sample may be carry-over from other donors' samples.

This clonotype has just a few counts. The CDR3 spells CASSLHYLNSNQPQHF. The CDR3 bases are TGCGCCAGCAGCCTACATTACTTAAATAGCAATCAGCCCCAGCATTTT. The J gene is TRBJ1-5, the V gene TRBV4-3; D gene uncertain. CDR3 length: 16 residues. V gave up 4 bases and J gave up 0 bases, with 13 bases separating them. The germline V gene has CDR1 LGHNA and CDR2 YSLEER.

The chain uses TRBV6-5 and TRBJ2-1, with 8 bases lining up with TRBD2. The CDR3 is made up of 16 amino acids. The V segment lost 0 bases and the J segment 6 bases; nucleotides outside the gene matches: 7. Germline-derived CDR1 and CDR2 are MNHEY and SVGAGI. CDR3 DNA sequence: TGTGCCAGCAGTTACTCAACTAGCGGCGCCGGCAATGAGCAGTTCTTC. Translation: CASSYSTSGAGNEQFF.

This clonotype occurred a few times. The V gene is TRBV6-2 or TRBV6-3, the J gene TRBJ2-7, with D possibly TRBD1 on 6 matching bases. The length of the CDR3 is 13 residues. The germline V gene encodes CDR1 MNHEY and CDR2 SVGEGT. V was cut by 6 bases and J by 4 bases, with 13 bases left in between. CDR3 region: CASSRQRGYEQYF. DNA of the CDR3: TGTGCCAGCAGCCGACAGAGGGGGTACGAGCAGTACTTC.

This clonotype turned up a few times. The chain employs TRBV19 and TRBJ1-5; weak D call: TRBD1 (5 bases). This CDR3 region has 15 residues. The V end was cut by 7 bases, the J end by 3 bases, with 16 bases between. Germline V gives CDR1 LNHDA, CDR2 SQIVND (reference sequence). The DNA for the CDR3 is TGTGCCAGTACCCGGACACGGGCTAACAATCAGCCCCAGCATTTT. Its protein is CASTRTRANNQPQHF.

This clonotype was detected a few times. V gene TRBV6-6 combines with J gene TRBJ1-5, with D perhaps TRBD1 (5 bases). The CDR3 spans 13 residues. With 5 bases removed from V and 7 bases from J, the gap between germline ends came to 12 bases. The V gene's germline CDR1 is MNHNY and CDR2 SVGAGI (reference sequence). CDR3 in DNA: TGTGCCAGCAGTCCCCCAGGGTTACAGCCCCAGCATTTT. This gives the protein CASSPPGLQPQHF.

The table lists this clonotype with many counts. Here the CDR3 reads CASSFWGQQETQYF. CDR3 bases: TGTGCCAGCAGCTTTTGGGGACAGCAAGAGACCCAGTACTTC. The chain joins TRBV7-9 to TRBJ2-5, with 7 bases aligning to TRBD1. The CDR3 has 14 residues. Germline CDR1 and CDR2: SEHNR and FQNEAQ (reference sequence). Trimming cost V 3 bases and J 2 bases; bases outside gene matches: 3.

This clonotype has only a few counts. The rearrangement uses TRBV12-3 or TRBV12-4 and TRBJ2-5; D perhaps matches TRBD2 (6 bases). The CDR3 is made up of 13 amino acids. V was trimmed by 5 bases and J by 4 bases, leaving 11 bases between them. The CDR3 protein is CASSPQGGETQYF. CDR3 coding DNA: TGTGCCAGCAGTCCGCAGGGAGGAGAGACCCAGTACTTC.

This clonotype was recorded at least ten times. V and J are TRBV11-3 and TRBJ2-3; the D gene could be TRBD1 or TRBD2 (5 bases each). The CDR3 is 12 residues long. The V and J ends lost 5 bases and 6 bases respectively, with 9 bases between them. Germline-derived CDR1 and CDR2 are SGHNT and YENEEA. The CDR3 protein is CASSQEGDTQYF. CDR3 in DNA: TGTGCCAGCAGCCAAGAGGGGGATACGCAGTATTTT.

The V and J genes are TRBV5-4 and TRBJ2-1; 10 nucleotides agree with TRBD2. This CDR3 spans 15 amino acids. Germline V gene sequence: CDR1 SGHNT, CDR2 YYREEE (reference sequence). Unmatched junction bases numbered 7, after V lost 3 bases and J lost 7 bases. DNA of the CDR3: TGTGCCAGCAGCTCCCAGCGGGAGGGCCGGAATGAGCAGTTCTTC. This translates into CASSSQREGRNEQFF.